A single sample is the source of the 27 T cell receptor beta chains below, sequenced in a study of T-cell reconstitution after alpha-beta-depleted transplantation in children. During its preparation, the TCRbeta library received unique molecular identifiers. In TCRdb, the PCR reads were re-called with MiXCR into one record per CDR3 protein. The sample carries almost 250,000 distinct CDR3 sequences, about 25% recorded once. Here the sequenced sample was PBMCs, taken before TCRalphabeta/CD19-depleted stem cell transplant. The receptors stem from a girl aged 2-10 years with Fanconi anemia, due to receive a stem cell transplant.

This clonotype was seen only once. The chain employs TRBV7-2 and TRBJ1-5; 10 bases are a match to TRBD1. The CDR3 is 17 amino acids. After removal of 5 bases from V and 5 bases from J, the junction contained 12 bases not matched to a gene. Germline V gene lookup returns CDR1 SGHTA and CDR2 FQGNSA. The DNA for the CDR3 is TGTGCCAGCAGCCGAAGACAGGGGGCCTTCCTTCATCAGCCCCAGCATTTT. It is translated as CASSRRQGAFLHQPQHF.

V and J are TRBV5-1 and TRBJ2-1; 13 bases align to TRBD2. CDR3 size: 17 residues. Trimming cost V 1 base and J 7 bases; bases outside gene matches: 8. Per germline, CDR1 SGHRS and CDR2 YFSETQ. The CDR3 spells CASSLLKPGLAGNEQFF. In DNA, the CDR3 is TGCGCCAGCAGCTTGCTTAAACCGGGACTAGCGGGGAATGAGCAGTTCTTC.

In this sample, this clonotype turned up many times. The rearrangement links TRBV28 to TRBJ2-3, with D hard to call. V lost 3 bases, J lost 2 bases, and 15 bases lay in between. The CDR3 is 16 residues long. CDR1 is MDHEN, CDR2 SYDVKM, per germline. The CDR3 loop reads CASSFGVRGLTDTQYF. CDR3 DNA sequence: TGTGCCAGCAGTTTTGGCGTACGAGGCCTCACAGATACGCAGTATTTT.

V is TRBV20-1 and J is TRBJ1-5, with a possible D match to TRBD1 (6 bases). Germline V gene data show CDR1 as DFQATT and CDR2 as SNEGSKA (reference sequence). Trimming left V 1 base short and J 0 bases short, with 10 bases between. The CDR3 has 15 residues. CDR3 sequence reads: CSARGGQASNQPQHF. CDR3 in DNA: TGCAGTGCTAGAGGGGGACAAGCTAGCAATCAGCCCCAGCATTTT.

The chain is built from TRBV10-3 and TRBJ1-5; 7 nucleotides line up with TRBD1. This CDR3 spans 15 amino acids. CDR1 is ENHRY, CDR2 SYGVKD, per germline. V shed 6 bases and J 5 bases; nucleotides not matched to a gene: 10. The CDR3 loop is CAISDRVGWDQPQHF. The DNA for the CDR3 is TGTGCCATCAGCGACAGGGTCGGTTGGGATCAGCCCCAGCATTTT.

The chain couples TRBV20-1 to TRBJ2-1, with 11 bases matching TRBD2. The CDR3 has 18 residues. Trimming cost V 0 bases and J 6 bases; bases outside gene matches: 13. Germline V gene data show CDR1 as DFQATT and CDR2 as SNEGSKA (reference sequence). The CDR3 spells CSAREGTSGRIGGNEQFF. For the CDR3, the DNA is TGCAGTGCTAGAGAGGGAACTAGCGGGAGAATAGGAGGCAATGAGCAGTTCTTC.

This clonotype was seen a handful of times. This chain uses TRBV20-1 with TRBJ2-7; no reliable D call. CDR3 length: 14 amino acids. V was cut by 1 base and J by 2 bases, with 12 bases left in between. From germline, CDR1 is DFQATT and CDR2 SNEGSKA (reference sequence). CDR3 sequence: CSARGPSGAYEQYF. The CDR3 nucleotides are TGCAGTGCTAGAGGCCCTTCTGGAGCCTACGAGCAGTACTTC.

This clonotype appeared many times. This sequence joins TRBV12-3 or TRBV12-4 and TRBJ2-2, with D unresolved. The V gene lost 2 bases and the J gene lost 7 bases, with 8 bases spanning the gap. This CDR3 has 13 amino acids. CDR3 sequence: CASSLPTIGELFF. As DNA, the CDR3 is TGTGCCAGCAGTTTACCCACCATCGGGGAGCTGTTTTTT.

The table lists this clonotype with many counts. The chain recombines TRBV20-1 with TRBJ1-2, with TRBD1 matching 7 bases. The CDR3 length is 16 residues. J was trimmed by 2 bases and V by 0 bases; bases with no gene match: 9. Germline CDR1 is DFQATT and CDR2 is SNEGSKA (reference sequence). CDR3 nucleotide sequence: TGCAGTGCTAGAGATCACAGGGGTTCCACCAACTATGGCTACACCTTC. Translated, it gives CSARDHRGSTNYGYTF.

This rearrangement joins TRBV20-1 to TRBJ2-1; TRBD2 agrees at 8 bases. CDR3 length: 15 amino acids. CDR1 DFQATT and CDR2 SNEGSKA come from the germline V gene (reference sequence). With V trimmed by 1 base and J by 4 bases, 6 bases remained unmatched. The CDR3 spells CSARGGSGDYNEQFF. For the CDR3, the DNA is TGCAGTGCTAGAGGGGGTAGCGGGGATTACAATGAGCAGTTCTTC.

The genes are TRBV18 and TRBJ2-3; TRBD2 matches 14 bases. V was clipped by 2 bases and J by 6 bases; unmatched bases: 4. The CDR3 consists of 16 residues. CDR1 KGHSH and CDR2 LQKENI come from the germline V gene. CDR3 amino acids: CASSPGLAGGRDTQYF. The DNA for the CDR3 is TGTGCCAGCTCACCAGGACTAGCGGGGGGCCGTGATACGCAGTATTTT.

This clonotype occurred a few times. The chain employs TRBV5-1 and TRBJ1-1; D not certain. Germline V gene data show CDR1 as SGHRS and CDR2 as YFSETQ. The CDR3 extends over 16 amino acids. Deletions cut 3 bases from V and 1 base from J, with 16 bases between. The CDR3 DNA follows: TGCGCCAGCAGCTGGGGATTTTGGACGGCGAACACTGAAGCTTTCTTT. As protein: CASSWGFWTANTEAFF.

This clonotype was observed many times. The chain joins TRBV6-4 to TRBJ2-1, with TRBD2 matching 7 bases. In germline, CDR1 is MRHNA, CDR2 SNTAGT. J gave up 2 bases and V 10 bases, and 11 bases lay outside the gene matches. There are 15 residues in the CDR3. The CDR3: CATSILAAPYNEQFF. CDR3 nucleotide sequence: TGTGCCACCTCAATTCTAGCGGCCCCCTACAATGAGCAGTTCTTC.

V and J are TRBV20-1 and TRBJ2-4, with 8 bases that match TRBD2. Germline CDR1 reads DFQATT; CDR2 reads SNEGSKA (reference sequence). V was clipped by 0 bases and J by 4 bases; unmatched bases: 2. The CDR3 spans 14 residues. CDR3 nucleotides: TGCAGTGCTAGAGAACTAGCGGTTAAAAACATTCAGTACTTC. Translation: CSARELAVKNIQYF.

This clonotype was recorded at least ten times. The chain couples TRBV6-5 to TRBJ2-5; a weak D match, TRBD1 (5 bases). CDR1 is MNHEY and CDR2 is SVGAGI in the germline V gene. This CDR3 has 17 residues. The V and J ends lost 5 bases and 4 bases respectively, with 23 bases between them. DNA for the CDR3: TGTGCCAGCAGTCGAGAAAGGACAATGAACGCCAGAGAGACCCAGTACTTC. It translates to CASSRERTMNARETQYF.

V is TRBV6-5 and J is TRBJ2-5; possibly TRBD1 or TRBD2 for D (6 bases each). Per the germline V gene, CDR1 is MNHEY and CDR2 is SVGAGI. The length of the CDR3 is 11 residues. Trimming left V 5 bases short and J 9 bases short, with 10 bases between. The CDR3 DNA reads TGTGCCAGCAGTCTAGGGGGGTCCCAGTACTTC. Its protein is CASSLGGSQYF.

This clonotype was seen ten or more times. This chain connects TRBV6-5 to TRBJ2-3, with D tentatively TRBD1 or TRBD2 (5 bases each). The CDR3 extends over 16 amino acids. V dropped 0 bases and J dropped 0 bases, with 10 bases sitting between them. Germline CDR1 is MNHEY and CDR2 is SVGAGI. The chain's CDR3 is CASSYSGTPSTDTQYF. CDR3 nucleotides: TGTGCCAGCAGTTACTCGGGGACGCCTAGCACAGATACGCAGTATTTT.

Only a few counts were recorded for this clonotype. This chain links TRBV9 with TRBJ2-7; no reliable D call. Trimming took 4 bases from V and 6 from J, leaving 11 bases between them. CDR1 and CDR2 (germline): SGDLS, YYNGEE. This CDR3 has 12 amino acids. CDR3: CASSPNVIEQYF. DNA for the CDR3: TGTGCCAGCAGCCCGAATGTGATCGAGCAGTACTTC.

This clonotype has ten or more counts. The genes are TRBV12-3 or TRBV12-4 and TRBJ2-7, with TRBD1 matching over 10 bases. Trimming took 6 bases from V and 1 from J; bases not matched to a gene: 6. This CDR3 is 15 amino acids long. CDR3: CASSLVDRGSYEQYF. The DNA for the CDR3 is TGTGCCAGCAGCCTGGTGGACAGGGGGTCCTACGAGCAGTACTTC.

This clonotype was recorded at least ten times. The chain employs TRBV24-1 and TRBJ2-7, with 9 bases that match TRBD1. This CDR3 contains 16 residues. The germline V gene encodes CDR1 KGHDR and CDR2 SFDVKD. J was trimmed by 4 bases and V by 4 bases; bases with no gene match: 10. The chain's CDR3 is CATSDHWTGAFYEQYF. The CDR3 DNA is TGTGCCACCAGTGACCACTGGACAGGGGCTTTTTACGAGCAGTACTTC.

There are a few counts of this clonotype. This chain links TRBV20-1 with TRBJ2-3, with D uncertain. The CDR3 is 14 residues long. In germline, CDR1 is DFQATT, CDR2 SNEGSKA (reference sequence). Trimming left V 4 bases short and J 0 bases short, with 11 bases between. The CDR3 region is CSATRQTSTDTQYF. For the CDR3, the DNA is TGCAGTGCTACGCGGCAAACTAGCACAGATACGCAGTATTTT.

This clonotype was seen a few times. The genes are TRBV13 and TRBJ1-1; D is unresolved. The germline gives CDR1 PRHDT, CDR2 FYEKMQ (reference sequence). V lost 0 bases and J 7 bases, leaving 9 bases between the germline ends. The CDR3 consists of 13 residues. CDR3 sequence: CASSLGGKGEAFF. In DNA, the CDR3 is TGTGCCAGCAGCTTAGGAGGAAAGGGTGAAGCTTTCTTT.

V gene TRBV14 combines with J gene TRBJ2-7; D is possibly TRBD1 (6 bases). V shed 4 bases and J shed 4 bases, with 11 bases lying between them. Germline CDR1 reads SGHDN; CDR2 reads FVKESK. The CDR3 contains 13 residues. CDR3 coding DNA: TGTGCCAGCAGCCCCCTACAGGGTTACGAGCAGTACTTC. Protein: CASSPLQGYEQYF.

The table lists this clonotype with many counts. The gene calls are TRBV12-3 or TRBV12-4 and TRBJ2-5, with 7 bases aligning to TRBD1. The CDR3 runs to 15 residues. V shed 3 bases, J shed 7 bases, and the junction held 11 bases outside the gene matches. In DNA form, the CDR3 reads TGTGCCAGCAGTTTTAGAGAGGGGGCCGGTGTGACCCAGTACTTC. This translates into CASSFREGAGVTQYF.

This clonotype was counted a single time. The chain joins TRBV29-1 to TRBJ2-7; 9 bases agree with TRBD2. Germline V gives CDR1 SQVTM, CDR2 ANQGSEA. V shed 7 bases and J 0 bases; nucleotides not matched to a gene: 4. CDR3 size: 13 residues. The CDR3 here is CSAATSGSYEQYF. In DNA, the CDR3 is TGCAGCGCGGCGACTAGCGGCTCCTACGAGCAGTACTTC.

At least ten counts were recorded for this clonotype. This chain links TRBV20-1 with TRBJ2-5, with D hard to call. Trimming took off 4 bases at V and 2 bases at J, with 11 bases between the two ends. This CDR3 comprises 13 residues. Germline-derived CDR1 and CDR2 are DFQATT and SNEGSKA (reference sequence). The CDR3 spells CSATRSLQETQYF. DNA of the CDR3: TGCAGTGCTACGAGGAGTTTGCAAGAGACCCAGTACTTC.

V is TRBV28 and J is TRBJ1-1, with a weak D call TRBD1 (5 bases). Germline V CDR1 and CDR2: MDHEN, SYDVKM. Deletions cut 3 bases from V and 3 bases from J, with 11 bases between. CDR3 size: 14 residues. The CDR3: CASSLQGPYTEAFF. CDR3 sequence (DNA): TGTGCCAGCAGTTTGCAGGGTCCCTACACTGAAGCTTTCTTT.